The 28 T cell receptor beta chains given below trace back to one sample, sequenced in a study of identical twins. MiXCR, run by TCRdb on the 5' RACE reads, gives a single entry per CDR3 protein. Among 1,800,000 or so distinct CDR3 sequences listed, about 30% were seen once. Material for sequencing was cord blood. Every receptor here comes from a newborn girl in good health.

This chain links TRBV6-5 with TRBJ2-1; 10 bases align to TRBD2. The V and J ends lost 2 bases and 1 base, in that order; junction bases with no gene match: 11. This CDR3 has 19 amino acids. CDR1 is MNHEY, CDR2 SVGAGI, per germline. In DNA, the CDR3 is TGTGCCAGCAGTTACGACCCCAGAGGACTAGCGGTTTCCTACAATGAGCAGTTCTTC. It encodes CASSYDPRGLAVSYNEQFF.

V gene TRBV21-1 combines with J gene TRBJ1-2; the table's D gene call, TRBD1, was not cross checked with the DNA. TRBV21-1 is assigned pseudogene status. There are 14 residues in the CDR3. In DNA, the CDR3 is TGTGCCAGCAGCAAAGACCCAGGGATGTATGGCTACACCTTC. Its protein is CASSKDPGMYGYTF.

The genes are TRBV29-1 and TRBJ2-7; D unresolved. V lost 4 bases and J lost 1, with 11 bases in between. In germline, CDR1 is SQVTM, CDR2 ANQGSEA. The CDR3 loop spans 13 amino acids. The CDR3 loop reads CSVGVRASYEQYF. In DNA, the CDR3 is TGCAGCGTTGGAGTCCGGGCTTCCTACGAGCAGTACTTC.

This clonotype showed up just a few times. The V gene is TRBV3-1, the J gene TRBJ1-5, with a weak D call TRBD1 (5 bases). CDR1 is LGHDT and CDR2 is YNNKEL in the germline V gene (reference sequence). The CDR3 covers 14 residues. V was pared by 4 bases and J by 5 bases, with 12 bases between. The CDR3 nucleotides are TGTGCCAGCAGCCTTGGACACGGGGATCAGCCCCAGCATTTT. The encoded protein is CASSLGHGDQPQHF.

The rearrangement links TRBV24-1 to TRBJ1-5; no definite D call. This CDR3 region has 10 residues. CDR1 and CDR2 (germline): KGHDR, SFDVKD. Trimming left V 8 bases short and J 3 bases short, with 1 base between. The CDR3 here is CATNNQPQHF. Written as DNA, the CDR3 is TGTGCCACCAACAATCAGCCCCAGCATTTT.

The chain uses TRBV3-1 and TRBJ2-7, with D maybe TRBD1 (6 bases). The CDR3 is 16 amino acids. CDR1 is LGHDT, CDR2 YNNKEL, per germline (reference sequence). Trimming took 0 bases from V and 3 from J, leaving 15 bases between them. Here the CDR3 reads CASSQDVDHRDYEQYF. The CDR3 DNA is TGTGCCAGCAGCCAAGATGTAGACCACAGGGACTACGAGCAGTACTTC.

This clonotype has only a few counts. This chain uses TRBV7-2 with TRBJ2-7, with TRBD1 matching 7 bases. Per germline, CDR1 SGHTA and CDR2 FQGNSA. Germline trimming cut 3 bases from V and 0 bases from J; bases unmatched to any gene: 5. The CDR3 loop spans 15 amino acids. The CDR3 protein is CASSFRGDSSYEQYF. As DNA, the CDR3 is TGTGCCAGCAGCTTTAGAGGGGACAGCTCCTACGAGCAGTACTTC. Full variable domain (missing parts from reference TRBV7-2 and TRBJ2-7): GAGVSQSPSNKVTEKGKDVELRCDPISGHTALYWYRQSLGQGLEFLIYFQGNSAPDKSGLPSDRFSAERTGGSVSTLTIQRTQQEDSAVYLCASSFRGDSSYEQYFGPGTRLTVT.

CDR3: CASSEGVLNEKLFF. CDR3 nucleotide sequence: TGTGCCAGCAGTGAAGGGGTCCTTAATGAAAAACTGTTTTTT. The rearrangement joins TRBV2 to TRBJ1-4; D uncertain. From germline, CDR1 is SNHLY and CDR2 FYNNEI. V dropped 1 base and J dropped 4 bases, with 7 bases sitting between them. This CDR3 spans 14 amino acids.

This clonotype occurred a few times. V usage is TRBV27 and J usage is TRBJ2-7, with D unclear. V was trimmed by 4 bases and J by 4 bases, leaving 14 bases between them. The germline CDR1 and CDR2 sequences are MNHEY and SMNVEV (reference sequence). The CDR3 extends over 14 amino acids. Written as DNA, the CDR3 is TGTGCCAGCAGTTCACGGACGGTCGGGTACGAGCAGTACTTC. It yields the protein CASSSRTVGYEQYF.

There are a few counts of this clonotype. The chain is built from TRBV27 and TRBJ2-1, with 7 bases fitting TRBD2. Germline V CDR1 and CDR2: MNHEY, SMNVEV (reference sequence). The CDR3 contains 18 residues. V lost 1 base and J lost 7; bases outside the gene matches: 16. As DNA, the CDR3 is TGTGCCAGCAGTTTATTTACGGATACGGGGCCGGGGGGAAATGAGCAGTTCTTC. This gives the protein CASSLFTDTGPGGNEQFF.

This clonotype was seen a few times. The chain employs TRBV7-9 and TRBJ1-2; no definite D call. Germline V gene sequence: CDR1 SEHNR, CDR2 FQNEAQ (reference sequence). This CDR3 comprises 15 residues. Trimming stripped 1 base from V and 3 bases from J, with 12 bases between. CDR3 sequence (DNA): TGTGCCAGCAGCTTAGGGGAGGGCCTCCACTATGGCTACACCTTC. Its protein is CASSLGEGLHYGYTF.

This clonotype was detected only a few times. This sequence joins TRBV5-1 and TRBJ1-1; the match to TRBD1 covers 9 bases. The ends lost 4 bases at V and 0 bases at J; junction bases unmatched: 4. Germline CDR1 and CDR2: SGHRS and YFSETQ. The CDR3 is 15 residues long. CDR3 region: CASSITGGLNTEAFF. Written as DNA, the CDR3 is TGCGCCAGCAGCATTACAGGGGGCTTGAACACTGAAGCTTTCTTT.

This clonotype was picked up a small number of times. The chain has TRBV13 and TRBJ2-5, with 8 bases fitting TRBD2. The CDR3 is made up of 17 amino acids. Germline CDR1 PRHDT, CDR2 FYEKMQ (reference sequence). Trimming removed 3 bases from V and 5 bases from J; junction bases left unmatched: 14. CDR3 sequence reads: CASSFTGLGGVLETQYF. The CDR3 region has the DNA TGTGCCAGCAGCTTCACGGGACTAGGGGGGGTTTTGGAGACCCAGTACTTC.

The chain recombines TRBV19 with TRBJ2-1, with 8 nucleotides matching TRBD1. In germline, CDR1 is LNHDA, CDR2 SQIVND (reference sequence). V gave up 6 bases and J gave up 5 bases; unmatched junction bases: 9. The CDR3 extends over 15 amino acids. CDR3 region: CASRTGQGKNNEQFF. The CDR3 bases are TGTGCCAGTAGGACCGGACAGGGCAAAAACAATGAGCAGTTCTTC. Full variable domain (remainder filled in from reference TRBV19 and TRBJ2-1): DGGITQSPKYLFRKEGQNVTLSCEQNLNHDAMYWYRQDPGQGLRLIYYSQIVNDFQKGDIAEGYSVSREKKESFPLTVTSAQKNPTAFYLCASRTGQGKNNEQFFGPGTRLTVL.

The rearrangement links TRBV28 to TRBJ1-1; D remains unclear. Germline-derived CDR1 and CDR2 are MDHEN and SYDVKM. V was shortened by 5 bases and J by 8 bases, with 18 bases between the two germline ends. The CDR3 contains 14 residues. In DNA, the CDR3 is TGTGCCAGCAGTGTCCCTGGGAGGGCACGAGAAGCTTTCTTT. It specifies CASSVPGRAREAFF.

This clonotype showed up many times. The chain combines TRBV12-3 or TRBV12-4 with TRBJ2-5; TRBD1 matches 7 bases. Germline trimming cut 6 bases from V and 5 bases from J; bases unmatched to any gene: 6. This CDR3 is built from 13 residues. The CDR3: CASRMTGLETQYF. CDR3 DNA: TGTGCCAGCAGGATGACAGGGTTGGAGACCCAGTACTTC.

There are a few counts of this clonotype. This rearrangement joins TRBV19 to TRBJ2-5; D is undetermined. The germline V and J ends were trimmed by 3 bases and 1 base, with 9 bases remaining between them. This CDR3 is 14 amino acids long. Germline CDR1 LNHDA, CDR2 SQIVND (reference sequence). The CDR3 protein is CASSMRSPQETQYF. In DNA, the CDR3 is TGTGCCAGTAGTATGAGGTCCCCCCAAGAGACCCAGTACTTC.

The CDR3 loop is CASSPLTGGMNYGYTF. CDR3 sequence (DNA): TGTGCCAGCTCACCCTTGACAGGGGGCATGAACTATGGCTACACCTTC. This chain joins TRBV18 and TRBJ1-2; 10 bases agree with TRBD1. The CDR3 consists of 16 residues. Trimming removed 3 bases from V and 2 bases from J; junction bases left unmatched: 6. CDR1 KGHSH and CDR2 LQKENI come from the germline V gene. The variable domain in full, completed from reference TRBV18 and TRBJ1-2, reads NAGVMQNPRHLVRRRGQEARLRCSPMKGHSHVYWYRQLPEEGLKFMVYLQKENIIDESGMPKERFSAEFPKEGPSILRIQQVVRGDSAAYFCASSPLTGGMNYGYTFGSGTRLTVV.

V is TRBV5-1 and J is TRBJ2-1; 8 nucleotides match TRBD1. The germline CDR1 and CDR2 sequences are SGHRS and YFSETQ. V was pared by 2 bases and J by 7 bases, with 8 bases of the junction left unmatched. The CDR3 has 15 residues. The CDR3 is CASSLMAGQENEQFF. CDR3 sequence (DNA): TGCGCCAGCAGCTTAATGGCGGGACAGGAGAATGAGCAGTTCTTC.

The V gene is TRBV29-1, the J gene TRBJ2-1; D not resolved. The V and J ends lost 7 bases and 0 bases respectively, with 13 bases between them. This CDR3 has 14 residues. Germline loops: CDR1 SQVTM, CDR2 ANQGSEA. CDR3 in DNA: TGCAGCGCTACCTCCGACTTCTCCTACAATGAGCAGTTCTTC. Translation gives CSATSDFSYNEQFF.

V gene TRBV28 combines with J gene TRBJ2-2; 9 bases fit TRBD2. J gave up 4 bases and V 0 bases, and 3 bases lay outside the gene matches. CDR3 length: 16 residues. CDR1 and CDR2 (germline): MDHEN, SYDVKM. The CDR3 loop reads CASSLWVSGSTGELFF. The DNA for the CDR3 is TGTGCCAGCAGTTTATGGGTTAGCGGGAGCACCGGGGAGCTGTTTTTT.

This clonotype was found a few times. The chain employs TRBV6-5 and TRBJ2-1; perhaps TRBD2 as D (5 bases). The CDR3 consists of 15 residues. Germline CDR1 MNHEY, CDR2 SVGAGI. Trimming pared 2 bases from V and 3 bases from J, leaving 11 bases between. The CDR3 coding sequence is TGTGCCAGCAGTTACGGCGGAGCGGACTACAATGAGCAGTTCTTC. Its translation is CASSYGGADYNEQFF.

This clonotype was detected ten times or more. The V call is TRBV12-3 or TRBV12-4, the J call TRBJ2-1; 7 nucleotides align to TRBD2. The trim removed 11 bases at V and 0 bases at J, leaving 10 bases unmatched. The CDR3 length is 15 residues. CDR3 sequence reads: CASTWGGSSYNEQFF. The CDR3 nucleotides are TGTGCCTCCACTTGGGGCGGGAGCTCCTACAATGAGCAGTTCTTC.

CDR3 loop: CSARVPGPSYEQYF. The CDR3 bases are TGCAGTGCTAGAGTCCCTGGCCCTTCCTACGAGCAGTACTTC. The V call is TRBV20-1, the J call TRBJ2-7, with D unresolved. Germline V gene sequence: CDR1 DFQATT, CDR2 SNEGSKA (reference sequence). V was trimmed by 1 base and J by 1 base, leaving 11 bases between them. This CDR3 region has 14 residues.

The chain uses TRBV3-1 and TRBJ1-6; 10 bases are shared with TRBD1. The V segment lost 3 bases and the J segment 7 bases; nucleotides outside the gene matches: 3. The CDR3 covers 15 residues. The germline CDR1 and CDR2 sequences are LGHDT and YNNKEL (reference sequence). The CDR3 sequence is CASSHGQGVNSPLHF. In nucleotides, the CDR3 is TGTGCCAGCAGCCACGGACAGGGGGTGAATTCACCCCTCCACTTT.

As concerns this clonotype: Sequence at one end of the junction differs from germline and may be a read error. The V and J genes are TRBV5-6 and TRBJ2-5; 11 bases map to TRBD2. Germline CDR1 reads SGHDT; CDR2 reads YYEEEE. The CDR3 runs 15 residues. In DNA, the CDR3 is TGTGCCAGCAGCTTGGGACTAGCGGGGCAAGAGACCCATTACTTC. It specifies CASSLGLAGQETHYF. Drawing the rest from reference TRBV5-6 and TRBJ2-5, the complete variable domain is DAGVTQSPTHLIKTRGQQVTLRCSPKSGHDTVSWYQQALGQGPQFIFQYYEEEERQRGNFPDRFSGHQFPNYSSELNVNALLLGDSALYLCASSLGLAGQETHYFGPGTRLLVL.

This clonotype was observed a few times. The chain joins TRBV20-1 to TRBJ2-1; 9 bases are a match to TRBD2. With 6 bases clipped from V and 8 bases from J, the junction kept 11 bases outside the gene matches. Germline V gene data show CDR1 as DFQATT and CDR2 as SNEGSKA (reference sequence). This CDR3 is 14 amino acids long. This chain's CDR3 is CSATSGLNPHEQFF. The DNA for the CDR3 is TGCAGTGCGACTAGCGGTCTTAACCCCCATGAGCAGTTCTTC.

V is TRBV4-1 and J is TRBJ2-7; the D gene could be TRBD1 or TRBD2 (10 bases each). CDR3 length: 20 amino acids. From germline, CDR1 is MGHRA and CDR2 YSYEKL. Trimming cost V 4 bases and J 5 bases, with 33 bases left between them. The CDR3 DNA follows: TGCGCCAGCAGCCCCAGGACCGGGGACAGGGGTCTAGCGGGAGAAAACGAGCAGTACTTC. Its translation: CASSPRTGDRGLAGENEQYF.